This TCR beta chain originates from a study of technical replicates of blood from a few donors. Clones were sequenced by immunoSEQ multiplex PCR, and TCRdb holds only the in-frame ones, with some missing. This sample has approximately 13,000 clones, with approximately 80% found just once. CDR3 length: 14 amino acids. The trim removed 7 bases at V and 2 bases at J, leaving 4 bases unmatched. Germline V lookup: CDR1 MNHNS, CDR2 SASEGT. This chain links TRBV6-1 with TRBJ2-3; 9 bases agree with TRBD1. This clonotype was sampled from a human donor in good health. Material: PBMCs. CDR3 sequence reads: CASMGQGHTDTQYF. The CDR3 bases are TGTGCCAGCATGGGACAGGGCCACACAGATACGCAGTATTTT.